The entry that follows covers one TCR beta chain sequence. What it binds is not known. This sample is part of a study of CD8+CD57+ T cells in acquired aplastic anemia. V lost 8 bases to trimming and J lost 4 bases, with 6 bases between them. Germline V gives CDR1 ENHRY, CDR2 SYGVKD. The length of the CDR3 is 11 residues. Study results and limitations: Patients and controls had in common 25 to 30 CD8+ CDR3 sequences.

For sequencing, patients were chosen who had shown expansion of CD8+CD57+ cells by flow cytometry. Untreated patients provided the blood samples, with no therapy given before sampling. Genomic DNA provided the template from which TCR beta VDJ and CDR3 profiles were obtained. TCRdb redid the calling of the reads with MiXCR, one entry per CDR3 protein. The repertoire consists of fewer than 85,000 distinct CDR3 sequences, with 70% occurring once and the leading ten covering 80% to 90%. The source is a human donor with aplastic anemia. The rearrangement links TRBV10-3 to TRBJ1-3, with D hard to call. Sequenced material: sorted CD4+, CD8+, or CD8+CD57+ T cells (not recorded which) from PBMCs. CDR3 sequence: CAIGGGNTIYF. CDR3 DNA: TGTGCCATCGGAGGGGGAAACACCATATATTTT.